This entry lists 31 T cell receptor beta chains sequenced from one sample in a study of CD8 T cells in Susac syndrome. The RNA, about 0.45 to 1 ug, was put through reverse transcription using random hexamers. MiXCR, applied by TCRdb to the immunoSEQ multiplex PCR reads, yields one record per CDR3 protein. The sample shows around 150,000 distinct CDR3 sequences, 85% to 95% of them seen only once. The specimen sequenced was CD4+ T cells from PBMCs. Receptors were obtained from a human donor in good health.

CDR3 sequence reads: CATSETGWGYTF. CDR3 DNA sequence: TGTGCCACCAGCGAGACAGGTTGGGGCTACACCTTC. This chain links TRBV15 with TRBJ1-2; a possible D gene is TRBD1 (6 bases). The CDR3 is made up of 12 amino acids. Trimming stripped 5 bases from V and 8 bases from J, with 12 bases between. Germline CDR1 and CDR2: LNHNV and YYDKDF (reference sequence).

The chain has TRBV10-3 and TRBJ1-3; D unclear. Trimming pared 7 bases from V and 2 bases from J, leaving 6 bases between. CDR1 and CDR2 (germline): ENHRY, SYGVKD. The CDR3 runs to 12 residues. The CDR3 loop is CAITAPGNTIYF. As DNA, the CDR3 is TGTGCCATCACGGCCCCTGGAAACACCATATATTTT.

The chain uses TRBV29-1 and TRBJ1-5; D remains unclear. The germline V gene encodes CDR1 SQVTM and CDR2 ANQGSEA. V lost 7 bases to trimming and J lost 7 bases, with 17 bases between them. This CDR3 has 13 amino acids. The CDR3 DNA is TGCAGCGCCGTGCTACAACCGGGCCAGCCCCAGCATTTT. Its translation: CSAVLQPGQPQHF.

The V call is TRBV15, the J call TRBJ2-2, with a tentative D call TRBD2 (6 bases). Germline CDR1 LNHNV, CDR2 YYDKDF (reference sequence). The ends were cut back, 1 base at V and 4 bases at J, with 16 bases in the middle. The CDR3 has 17 residues. The CDR3 DNA is TGTGCCACCAGCAGAGTGGGCGGGGCGGAGTCCACCGGGGAGCTGTTTTTT. This translates into CATSRVGGAESTGELFF. Using reference TRBV15 and TRBJ2-2 for the parts outside the CDR3, the full variable domain is DAMVIQNPRYQVTQFGKPVTLSCSQTLNHNVMYWYQQKSSQAPKLLFHYYDKDFNNEADTPDNFQSRRPNTSFCFLDIRSPGLGDTAMYLCATSRVGGAESTGELFFGEGSRLTVL.

The chain is built from TRBV27 and TRBJ2-3; D is ambiguous. This CDR3 spans 12 amino acids. Trimming took 8 bases from V and 1 from J, leaving 7 bases between them. The germline gives CDR1 MNHEY, CDR2 SMNVEV (reference sequence). CDR3 DNA: TGTGCCAGCCGAGAGCGCACAGATACGCAGTATTTT. Amino acid sequence: CASRERTDTQYF.

CDR3 DNA: TGTGCCAGCAGCCAAGGTCAGGTGGGGCGGCTGATGGGGGGCTACACCTTC. Translated, it gives CASSQGQVGRLMGGYTF. This chain joins TRBV3-1 and TRBJ1-2; tentative D call: TRBD1 (5 bases). The V and J ends lost 1 base and 8 bases respectively, with 23 bases between them. CDR3 length equals 17 residues. From germline, CDR1 is LGHDT and CDR2 YNNKEL (reference sequence).

The V and J genes are TRBV18 and TRBJ1-1, with a tentative D call TRBD1 (6 bases). Looked up from germline, CDR1 is KGHSH and CDR2 is LQKENI. V was shortened by 5 bases and J by 0 bases, with 16 bases between the two germline ends. This CDR3 spans 16 amino acids. In DNA, the CDR3 is TGTGCCAGCTCAGGCACAGGGTCCCAGATGAACACTGAAGCTTTCTTT. It yields the protein CASSGTGSQMNTEAFF.

This clonotype was recorded only once. The chain joins TRBV29-1 to TRBJ1-1; tentative D call: TRBD1 (6 bases). Germline V gene data show CDR1 as SQVTM and CDR2 as ANQGSEA. This CDR3 is 13 amino acids long. Trimming stripped 4 bases from V and 4 bases from J, with 13 bases between. As DNA, the CDR3 is TGCAGCGTTGTCCGGGGGGCTGTCACTGAAGCTTTCTTT. Translating it yields CSVVRGAVTEAFF.

In this sample, this clonotype turned up a few times. The V call is TRBV6-2 or TRBV6-3, the J call TRBJ2-7; no reliable D call. CDR1 and CDR2 (germline): MNHEY, SVGEGT. V was cut by 6 bases and J by 1 base, with 7 bases left in between. The length of the CDR3 is 12 residues. For the CDR3, the DNA is TGTGCCAGCAGCTCCTCATCCTACGAGCAGTACTTC. It translates to CASSSSSYEQYF.

The rearrangement uses TRBV19 and TRBJ1-6, with 7 positions matching TRBD1. Germline-derived CDR1 and CDR2 are LNHDA and SQIVND (reference sequence). This CDR3 contains 15 residues. V lost 6 bases to trimming and J lost 8 bases; unmatched junction nucleotides: 10. The CDR3 DNA reads as TGTGCCAGTAGCCGACAGGGACCGAGTTATTCACCCCTCCACTTT. Translated: CASSRQGPSYSPLHF.

The chain recombines TRBV5-1 with TRBJ1-2, with D perhaps matching TRBD1 (5 bases). This CDR3 comprises 15 residues. V lost 0 bases and J lost 2, with 11 bases in between. CDR1 is SGHRS and CDR2 is YFSETQ in the germline V gene. As DNA, the CDR3 is TGCGCCAGCAGCTTGGAGGGACGGACCAACTATGGCTACACCTTC. Its protein product is CASSLEGRTNYGYTF.

This clonotype was counted once. The chain combines TRBV12-5 with TRBJ1-1, with D tentatively TRBD1 (5 bases). The CDR3 consists of 14 residues. V shed 6 bases and J shed 2 bases, with 13 bases lying between them. Germline V gives CDR1 LGHNT, CDR2 FRNRAP. This CDR3 reads CASGGTDYNTEAFF. As DNA, the CDR3 is TGTGCTAGTGGCGGGACGGATTATAACACTGAAGCTTTCTTT.

The V gene is TRBV3-1, the J gene TRBJ2-7; 10 bases align to TRBD1. V shed 4 bases, J shed 7 bases, and the junction held 10 bases outside the gene matches. The V gene's germline CDR1 is LGHDT and CDR2 YNNKEL (reference sequence). The CDR3 runs to 15 residues. The CDR3 reads CASSLGTGELWEQYF. In nucleotides, the CDR3 is TGTGCCAGCAGCCTCGGGACAGGGGAATTGTGGGAGCAGTACTTC.

The chain recombines TRBV29-1 with TRBJ1-1, with a possible D match to TRBD1 (5 bases). Trimming stripped 1 base from V and 7 bases from J, with 16 bases between. The CDR3 covers 14 residues. Germline V gene lookup returns CDR1 SQVTM and CDR2 ANQGSEA. This CDR3 is CSVEARDASLEAFF. The CDR3 DNA reads TGCAGCGTTGAAGCGCGGGACGCTTCGCTTGAAGCTTTCTTT. The entire variable domain, with the rest obtained from reference TRBV29-1 and TRBJ1-1, is as follows: SAVISQKPSRDICQRGTSLTIQCQVDSQVTMMFWYRQQPGQSLTLIATANQGSEATYESGFVIDKFPISRPNLTFSTLTVSNMSPEDSSIYLCSVEARDASLEAFFGQGTRLTVV.

This clonotype has more than one count but fewer than ten. The CDR3 sequence: CASSLQGPYEQYF. The CDR3 DNA sequence: TGTGCCAGCAGCTTGCAGGGGCCCTACGAGCAGTACTTC. The rearrangement uses TRBV7-2 and TRBJ2-7, with D possibly matching TRBD1 (6 bases). The CDR3 totals 13 residues. Trimming left V 3 bases short and J 2 bases short, with 8 bases between. CDR1 and CDR2 (germline): SGHTA, FQGNSA.

This chain connects TRBV27 to TRBJ2-4, with D possibly being TRBD1 or TRBD2 (5 bases each). The CDR3 is 14 residues long. V lost 4 bases to trimming and J lost 9 bases, with 16 bases between them. CDR1 is MNHEY and CDR2 is SMNVEV in the germline V gene (reference sequence). The CDR3 protein is CASSYGWDAGIQYF. In nucleotides, the CDR3 is TGTGCCAGCAGTTACGGGTGGGACGCCGGCATTCAGTACTTC.

The J gene is TRBJ1-2, the V gene TRBV20-1; a possible D gene is TRBD1 (5 bases). Looked up from germline, CDR1 is DFQATT and CDR2 is SNEGSKA (reference sequence). V lost 4 bases to trimming and J lost 0 bases, with 15 bases between them. This CDR3 contains 15 residues. DNA of the CDR3: TGCAGTGCTAACGCACTTTTGGGGCCTAACTATGGCTACACCTTC. Translating gives CSANALLGPNYGYTF.

The chain couples TRBV6-1 to TRBJ2-7; 8 bases fit TRBD1. The trim removed 1 base at V and 2 bases at J, leaving 13 bases unmatched. This CDR3 spans 18 amino acids. Germline CDR1 and CDR2: MNHNS and SASEGT. The CDR3 region is CASSEGPIGQGAPYEQYF. The CDR3 DNA is TGTGCCAGCAGTGAAGGTCCTATTGGGCAGGGGGCACCCTACGAGCAGTACTTC.

The chain is built from TRBV28 and TRBJ2-7; D gene uncertain. Trimming shortened V by 3 bases and J by 5 bases, and 11 bases separated the two germline ends. Germline-derived CDR1 and CDR2 are MDHEN and SYDVKM. The CDR3 has 13 residues. CDR3 loop: CASSLPHKDEQYF. For the CDR3, the DNA is TGTGCCAGCAGTTTGCCCCACAAAGACGAGCAGTACTTC.

V is TRBV5-4 and J is TRBJ2-5; 12 bases are shared with TRBD2. Germline V lookup: CDR1 SGHNT, CDR2 YYREEE (reference sequence). CDR3 size: 15 residues. V lost 1 base, J lost 5 bases, and 3 bases stayed unmatched. CDR3 residues: CASSLPTSGGETQYF. CDR3 nucleotide sequence: TGTGCCAGCAGCTTGCCTACTAGCGGGGGGGAGACCCAGTACTTC.

The J gene is TRBJ1-5, the V gene TRBV19, with D possibly being TRBD1 (6 bases). The length of the CDR3 is 13 residues. Germline CDR1 LNHDA, CDR2 SQIVND (reference sequence). V gave up 6 bases and J gave up 7 bases, with 13 bases separating them. Here the CDR3 reads CASSKQGRQPQHF. Written as DNA, the CDR3 is TGTGCCAGTAGCAAACAGGGCCGGCAGCCCCAGCATTTT.

This chain connects TRBV5-4 to TRBJ2-5, with D possibly called TRBD1 or TRBD2 (6 bases each). The CDR3 contains 13 residues. Germline CDR1 SGHNT, CDR2 YYREEE (reference sequence). The V end lost 1 base, the J end lost 4 bases, and 8 bases lay between the germline ends. The CDR3 here is CASSLTGAETQYF. DNA for the CDR3: TGTGCCAGCAGCTTGACGGGGGCAGAGACCCAGTACTTC. Full variable domain (missing parts from reference TRBV5-4 and TRBJ2-5): ETGVTQSPTHLIKTRGQQVTLRCSSQSGHNTVSWYQQALGQGPQFIFQYYREEENGRGNFPPRFSGLQFPNYSSELNVNALELDDSALYLCASSLTGAETQYFGPGTRLLVL.

This clonotype was observed a handful of times. This chain connects TRBV9 to TRBJ2-5; 8 bases match TRBD2. The CDR3 has 17 residues. In germline, CDR1 is SGDLS, CDR2 YYNGEE. V dropped 0 bases and J dropped 1; count of bases not matched to a gene: 8. The CDR3 is CASSVGAGGRPQETQYF. DNA of the CDR3: TGTGCCAGCAGCGTAGGCGCGGGGGGTCGCCCCCAAGAGACCCAGTACTTC.

The V gene is TRBV12-3 or TRBV12-4, the J gene TRBJ1-2; a possible D gene is TRBD1 (5 bases). The CDR3 runs 16 residues. Trimming took 3 bases from V and 3 from J, leaving 17 bases between them. The CDR3 reads CASSFGGVPGDYGYTF. As DNA, the CDR3 is TGTGCCAGCAGTTTTGGGGGGGTTCCGGGGGACTATGGCTACACCTTC.

The rearrangement joins TRBV3-1 to TRBJ2-7, with D perhaps TRBD2 (6 bases). Germline V gene data show CDR1 as LGHDT and CDR2 as YNNKEL (reference sequence). V lost 4 bases to trimming and J lost 6 bases, with 16 bases between them. CDR3 length equals 14 residues. CDR3 region: CASSPNSGGSEQYF. CDR3 nucleotide sequence: TGTGCCAGCAGCCCAAATAGCGGAGGTAGCGAGCAGTACTTC.

The V and J genes are TRBV4-1 and TRBJ2-4; TRBD2 matches 13 bases. The CDR3 consists of 18 residues. Germline V gene sequence: CDR1 MGHRA, CDR2 YSYEKL. The V gene end was trimmed by 0 bases and the J gene end by 8 bases; junction bases not matched to a gene: 10. CDR3 protein: CASSQDGPRTSGGHIQYF. CDR3 nucleotide sequence: TGCGCCAGCAGCCAAGACGGGCCCCGGACTAGCGGGGGACACATTCAGTACTTC.

The CDR3 sequence: CSVITGIGGIQYF. CDR3 bases: TGCAGCGTTATCACCGGTATAGGAGGTATTCAGTACTTC. This chain links TRBV29-1 with TRBJ2-4; D possibly corresponds to TRBD2 (5 bases). Germline V CDR1 and CDR2: SQVTM, ANQGSEA. The CDR3 contains 13 residues. With 5 bases removed from V and 10 bases from J, the gap between germline ends came to 18 bases. Combining the CDR3 with reference TRBV29-1 and TRBJ2-4 gives the whole variable domain SAVISQKPSRDICQRGTSLTIQCQVDSQVTMMFWYRQQPGQSLTLIATANQGSEATYESGFVIDKFPISRPNLTFSTLTVSNMSPEDSSIYLCSVITGIGGIQYFGAGTRLSVL.

The V gene is TRBV18, the J gene TRBJ2-5; D unclear. The CDR3 has 14 amino acids. CDR1 KGHSH and CDR2 LQKENI come from the germline V gene. The V end lost 0 bases, the J end lost 5 bases, and 10 bases lay between the germline ends. CDR3 in DNA: TGTGCCAGCTCACCACCGCAGGTTATGGAGACCCAGTACTTC. Its translation is CASSPPQVMETQYF.

As regards this clonotype: At one end, the junction sequence differs from germline, possibly due to a read error. The V and J genes are TRBV11-2 and TRBJ2-1; 9 bases match TRBD2. The CDR3 has 12 amino acids. Per the germline V gene, CDR1 is SGHAT and CDR2 is FQNNGV. CDR3 coding DNA: TGTGCCAGCAGCCCAACTGGGACTAGCTTAGTTTTC. Translation gives CASSPTGTSLVF.

The chain couples TRBV20-1 to TRBJ1-2, with D perhaps TRBD1 (6 bases). The germline gives CDR1 DFQATT, CDR2 SNEGSKA (reference sequence). V lost 2 bases and J 8 bases, leaving 18 bases between the germline ends. There are 14 residues in the CDR3. Here the CDR3 reads CSARTVGGIGGYTF. Written as DNA, the CDR3 is TGCAGTGCTAGAACCGTAGGGGGTATCGGCGGCTACACCTTC.

The chain combines TRBV7-9 with TRBJ2-7, with 10 bases matching TRBD1. Germline CDR1 SEHNR, CDR2 FQNEAQ (reference sequence). The length of the CDR3 is 15 residues. The ends lost 1 base at V and 5 bases at J; junction bases unmatched: 5. The CDR3 sequence: CASSLVVTGGNEQYF. The DNA of the CDR3 is TGTGCCAGCAGCTTAGTGGTGACAGGGGGCAACGAGCAGTACTTC.